This TCR beta chain was identified in a study of PD-1 blockade in mismatch repair-deficient tumors. Across the whole study: Patients had approximately 13 mismatch repair-deficient cancer types, all previously treated and progressing. Notes on the study in general: Tumor-resident clones, often undetectable pretreatment in blood, expanded then contracted after pembrolizumab.

Every patient had mismatch repair deficiency by PCR or immunohistochemistry. The TCR-sequenced patients were a few responders to pembrolizumab. Clones were sequenced by immunoSEQ multiplex PCR, and TCRdb holds only the in-frame ones, with some missing. Counted here are roughly 25,000 clones, approximately 83% occurring once; the ten biggest clones make up around 20%. The CDR3 length is 16 residues. In germline, CDR1 is SGHAT, CDR2 FQNNGV. The V gene lost 3 bases and the J gene lost 1 base, with 15 bases spanning the gap. Notes on this clone: Antigen unknown.

This sequence was found in an adult with mismatch repair-deficient cancer. The sample in question was peripheral blood, obtained 12 weeks after starting pembrolizumab. The chain uses TRBV11-2 and TRBJ1-1; no definite D call. The DNA for the CDR3 is TGTGCCAGCAGCTTCCCCTTGAGTAGTGGGAACACTGAAGCTTTCTTT. Its protein product is CASSFPLSSGNTEAFF.